The present T cell receptor beta chain was sequenced within a study of metastatic and nonmetastatic thyroid tumors. The study, taken as a whole, reports: Malignant tumors reportedly showed significantly higher TCR beta diversity than benign nodules in both blood and tumor.

Details on this clone: The antigen is undetermined.

Before thyroid surgery, none of the patients had received any treatment. The junction had 7 bases not matched to a gene; V was cut back by 0 bases and J by 8 bases. The CDR3 totals 14 residues. The germline V gene encodes CDR1 SGDLS and CDR2 YYNGEE. As originally analysed: Researchers built a distant-metastasis classifier for papillary thyroid cancer that drew on CDR3 differences across clinicopathological groups. TCRdb reprocessed the PCR reads via MiXCR. The V and J calls shown here were made by TCRdb, not taken from the authors' results. The sample lists about 20,000 clones; more than 35% were seen once.

Specimen: tumor tissue. This rearrangement joins TRBV9 to TRBJ1-2; TRBD1 agrees at 7 bases. This receptor was taken from a female donor with papillary thyroid cancer or a benign thyroid nodule (not recorded which). Some clones in this sample may be carry-over from other donors' samples. CDR3 sequence (DNA): TGTGCCAGCAGCGTAGGGGGACAGCTTCAGGGCTACACCTTC. It encodes CASSVGGQLQGYTF. The full variable domain, its missing parts supplied by reference TRBV9 and TRBJ1-2, is DSGVTQTPKHLITATGQRVTLRCSPRSGDLSVYWYQQSLDQGLQFLIQYYNGEERAKGNILERFSAQQFPDLHSELNLSSLELGDSALYFCASSVGGQLQGYTFGSGTRLTVV.